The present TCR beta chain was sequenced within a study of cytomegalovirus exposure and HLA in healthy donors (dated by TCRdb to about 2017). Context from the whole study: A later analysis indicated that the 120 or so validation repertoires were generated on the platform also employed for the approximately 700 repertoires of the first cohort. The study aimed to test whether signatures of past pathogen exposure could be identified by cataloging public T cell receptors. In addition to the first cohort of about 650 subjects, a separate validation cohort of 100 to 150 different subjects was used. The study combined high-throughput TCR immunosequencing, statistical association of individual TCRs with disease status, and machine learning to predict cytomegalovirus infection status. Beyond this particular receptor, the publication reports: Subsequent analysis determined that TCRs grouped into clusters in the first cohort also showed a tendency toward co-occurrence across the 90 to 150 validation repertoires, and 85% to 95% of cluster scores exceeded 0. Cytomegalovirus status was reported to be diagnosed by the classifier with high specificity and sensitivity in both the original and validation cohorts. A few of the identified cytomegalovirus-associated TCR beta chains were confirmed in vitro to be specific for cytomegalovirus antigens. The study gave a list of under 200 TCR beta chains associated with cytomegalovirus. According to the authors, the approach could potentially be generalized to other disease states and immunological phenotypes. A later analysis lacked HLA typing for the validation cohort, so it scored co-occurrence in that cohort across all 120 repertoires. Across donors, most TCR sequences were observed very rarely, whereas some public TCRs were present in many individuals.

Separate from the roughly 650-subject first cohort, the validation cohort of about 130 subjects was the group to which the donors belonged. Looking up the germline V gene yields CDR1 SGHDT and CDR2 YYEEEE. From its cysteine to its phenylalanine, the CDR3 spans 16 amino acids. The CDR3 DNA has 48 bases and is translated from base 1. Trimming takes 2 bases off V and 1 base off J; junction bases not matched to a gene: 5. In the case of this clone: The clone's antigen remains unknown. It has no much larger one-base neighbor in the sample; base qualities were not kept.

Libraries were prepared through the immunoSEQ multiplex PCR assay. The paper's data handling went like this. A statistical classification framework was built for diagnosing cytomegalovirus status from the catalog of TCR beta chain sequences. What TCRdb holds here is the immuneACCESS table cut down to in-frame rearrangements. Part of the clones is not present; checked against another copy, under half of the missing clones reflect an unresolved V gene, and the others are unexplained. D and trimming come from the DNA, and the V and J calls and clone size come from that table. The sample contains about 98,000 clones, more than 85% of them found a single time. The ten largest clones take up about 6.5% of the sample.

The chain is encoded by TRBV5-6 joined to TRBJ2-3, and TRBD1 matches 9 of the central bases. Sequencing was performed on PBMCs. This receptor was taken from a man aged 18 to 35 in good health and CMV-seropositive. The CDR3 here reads CASSLNRGLGTDTQYF. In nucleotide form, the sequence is TGTGCCAGCAGCTTAAACAGGGGGCTAGGCACAGATACGCAGTATTTT.